These 3 T cell receptor beta chains came from one sample sequenced in a study of T cells after yellow fever vaccination. TCRdb analysed the 5' RACE reads with MiXCR anew, one entry per CDR3 protein. This sample has about 170,000 distinct CDR3 sequences, with approximately 6.2% found just once. Specimen: CD4+ T cells sorted from PBMCs, collected on the day of the first yellow fever vaccination. The receptors shown here come from a man between 18 and 35 years old who received the YFV17D yellow fever vaccine.

This clonotype has a count of ten or more. The chain couples TRBV4-3 to TRBJ2-2; no clear D. Germline V CDR1 and CDR2: LGHNA, YSLEER. V was shortened by 0 bases and J by 8 bases, with 16 bases between the two germline ends. The CDR3 covers 16 residues. CDR3 nucleotide sequence: TGCGCCAGCAGCCAAGAGTCCCGGGTTGAGTGGGGGGAGCTGTTTTTT. Amino acids: CASSQESRVEWGELFF.

This clonotype was picked up many times. The chain has TRBV20-1 and TRBJ2-3; no firm D call. Germline CDR1 is DFQATT and CDR2 is SNEGSKA (reference sequence). This CDR3 region has 14 residues. V lost 5 bases to trimming and J lost 0 bases, with 12 bases between them. The CDR3 DNA follows: TGCAGTGCTCCGGACCCCTCCAGCACAGATACGCAGTATTTT. This encodes CSAPDPSSTDTQYF.

This clonotype was counted many times. The V and J genes are TRBV7-9 and TRBJ2-1; 7 nucleotides match TRBD1. After removal of 6 bases from V and 7 bases from J, the junction contained 9 bases not matched to a gene. This CDR3 comprises 14 residues. Looked up from germline, CDR1 is SEHNR and CDR2 is FQNEAQ (reference sequence). Here the CDR3 DNA reads TGTGCCAGCAGGCGCCATGACAGGGTTAATGAGCAGTTCTTC. Its protein product is CASRRHDRVNEQFF.